This TCR beta chain appears in the sequencing data of a study of cytomegalovirus exposure and HLA in healthy donors. On the study more broadly: Around 85 million unique TCRs from HLA-typed donors were held in an early data release. Study-level findings and limits: Several of the most significant clusters were apparently associated with common viral pathogens in a later analysis. According to an earlier analysis, most TCR beta V segments yielded productive rearrangements about 90% or about 30% of the time. In a later analysis, a missense DCLRE1C variant was linked to TCR beta V- and J-gene trimming.

In regard to this clone: Its matching antigen is unknown.

Germline CDR1 SGHTA, CDR2 FQGTGA. The CDR3 runs 13 residues. V was pared by 2 bases and J by 4 bases, with 8 bases between. The PCR employed 60 Vbeta primers together with 13 Jbeta primers. Produced via immunoSEQ multiplex PCR; TCRdb's table is partial and in-frame only. The sample lists roughly 200,000 clones, about 80% occurring once. The chain has TRBV7-3 and TRBJ1-2; D remains unclear. The sequenced material came from PBMCs. The source is a woman aged 50 to 60 in good health and CMV-seronegative. CDR3 in amino acids: CASSLARGYGYTF. The CDR3 region has the DNA TGTGCCAGCAGCTTAGCCCGGGGCTATGGCTACACCTTC.